The 10 T cell receptor beta chains below come from one sample, sequenced in a study of cytomegalovirus exposure and HLA in healthy donors. Both 60 Vbeta primers and 13 Jbeta primers went into the PCR. Sequenced by immunoSEQ multiplex PCR; TCRdb stores in-frame clones only, minus some. The sample contains around 150,000 clones, about four fifths of which appear only once. The source material was PBMCs. Receptors originate from a man aged 35 to 55 in good health and CMV-seropositive.

V is TRBV11-2 and J is TRBJ1-2, with TRBD1 matching 10 bases. This CDR3 is 13 amino acids long. Losses at the gene ends were 4 bases for V and 8 bases for J; bases not matched to a gene: 4. In germline, CDR1 is SGHAT, CDR2 FQNNGV. For the CDR3, the DNA is TGTGCCAGCAGCTCGACAGGGGGCTGGGGCTACACCTTC. Residues: CASSSTGGWGYTF.

The chain has TRBV18 and TRBJ1-5; no reliable D call. The CDR3 sequence is 16 residues long. V was trimmed by 1 base and J by 1 base, leaving 11 bases between them. Germline V lookup: CDR1 KGHSH, CDR2 LQKENI. CDR3: CASSPQELSSNQPQHF. For the CDR3, the DNA is TGTGCCAGCTCACCACAGGAGCTTAGCAGCAATCAGCCCCAGCATTTT.

The V and J genes are TRBV9 and TRBJ1-1, with D unresolved. Germline CDR1 is SGDLS and CDR2 is YYNGEE. V lost 0 bases and J 3 bases, leaving 6 bases between the germline ends. The CDR3 is 13 amino acids. The CDR3 here is CASSVDSYTEAFF. In DNA form, the CDR3 reads TGTGCCAGCAGCGTAGATTCCTACACTGAAGCTTTCTTT.

V gene TRBV6-5 combines with J gene TRBJ2-5, with D perhaps matching TRBD2 (6 bases). CDR3 length: 15 amino acids. Trimming took off 5 bases at V and 2 bases at J, with 15 bases between the two ends. CDR1 and CDR2 from the germline V gene are MNHEY and SVGAGI. The CDR3 nucleotides read TGTGCCAGCAGTATCGCCGGGACTGAACAAGAGACCCAGTACTTC. Amino acid sequence: CASSIAGTEQETQYF.

The J gene is TRBJ1-6, the V gene TRBV5-1, with 8 bases matching TRBD1. The CDR3 is 16 amino acids. From germline, CDR1 is SGHRS and CDR2 YFSETQ. V lost 3 bases and J lost 9; bases outside the gene matches: 11. The CDR3 sequence: CASSWQGAGDGSPLHF. The CDR3 DNA follows: TGCGCCAGCAGCTGGCAGGGGGCCGGGGATGGTTCACCCCTCCACTTT.

This clone was counted between two and nine times. The chain employs TRBV7-2 and TRBJ2-3; D uncertain. V was trimmed by 1 base and J by 6 bases, leaving 8 bases between them. Germline values: CDR1 SGHTA, CDR2 FQGNSA. The CDR3 runs 13 residues. CDR3 coding DNA: TGTGCCAGCAGCTTAGGGTTGGGCGATACGCAGTATTTT. Amino acid sequence: CASSLGLGDTQYF.

The chain is built from TRBV14 and TRBJ2-7; 8 positions match TRBD1. V was pared by 1 base and J by 7 bases, with 9 bases of the junction left unmatched. In germline, CDR1 is SGHDN, CDR2 FVKESK. This CDR3 has 15 amino acids. DNA of the CDR3: TGTGCCAGCAGCCAAGCCCGGACAGGGTGGATGGAGCAGTACTTC. Encoded protein: CASSQARTGWMEQYF.

The chain has TRBV7-9 and TRBJ1-2, with 7 bases fitting TRBD1. V lost 0 bases and J lost 8; bases outside the gene matches: 9. Germline lookup yields CDR1 SEHNR and CDR2 FQNEAQ (reference sequence). The CDR3 has 15 residues. The CDR3 DNA follows: TGTGCCAGCAGCTTAGCCTCCGGGAGGGGGCTGGGCTACACCTTC. Residues: CASSLASGRGLGYTF. The full variable domain, with the rest looked up from reference TRBV7-9 and TRBJ1-2, is DTGVSQNPRHKITKRGQNVTFRCDPISEHNRLYWYRQTLGQGPEFLTYFQNEAQLEKSRLLSDRFSAERPKGSFSTLEIQRTEQGDSAMYLCASSLASGRGLGYTFGSGTRLTVV.

The rearrangement joins TRBV10-3 to TRBJ2-1; 7 bases map to TRBD1. The CDR3 has 17 amino acids. Germline CDR1 ENHRY, CDR2 SYGVKD. V lost 0 bases and J lost 1; bases outside the gene matches: 6. Written as DNA, the CDR3 is TGTGCCATCAGTGAGTCCAGTTGGACAGGATCCTACAATGAGCAGTTCTTC. Amino acids: CAISESSWTGSYNEQFF.

The CDR3 spells CASSPLNTGNTIYF. Written as DNA, the CDR3 is TGTGCCAGCAGTCCTCTAAATACTGGAAACACCATATATTTT. The chain joins TRBV27 to TRBJ1-3; D call uncertain. The CDR3 is 14 residues long. The germline V gene encodes CDR1 MNHEY and CDR2 SMNVEV (reference sequence). V gave up 5 bases and J gave up 2 bases, with 10 bases separating them.